In its sample, the clone carrying this T cell receptor (beta chain) was seen once. This sample was included in a study of cytomegalovirus exposure and HLA in healthy donors. V lost 6 bases and J lost 5; bases outside the gene matches: 5. The CDR3 loop spans 14 amino acids. Germline assignment: CDR1 SNHLY and CDR2 FYNNEI. PCR amplification relied on 60 Vbeta primers (plus 13 Jbeta primers). Here immunoSEQ multiplex PCR was the method, and the copy in TCRdb shows in-frame clones only, minus some. The repertoire holds about 87,000 clones, with approximately 69% as singletons. The chain employs TRBV2 and TRBJ1-5; TRBD1 agrees at 9 bases. The sample comprised PBMCs. The TCR originated in a man aged 25-40 years in good health and CMV-seropositive. The CDR3 DNA is TGTGCCAGCAGGGCTAGGACAGGGGATCAGCCCCAGCATTTT. Translating it yields CASRARTGDQPQHF.